Listed below are T cell receptor beta chains from one sample, sequenced in a study of T cells after yellow fever vaccination. From the 5' RACE reads, TCRdb called clonotypes with MiXCR, one entry per CDR3 protein. The sample yields about 120,000 distinct CDR3 sequences, under 9% seen once. The material was CD8+ T cells sorted from PBMCs, obtained on the day of the yellow fever booster vaccination. These receptors were taken from a man between 18 and 35 years old who received the YFV17D yellow fever vaccine. CDR3s include the opening cysteine and the closing phenylalanine or tryptophan. D genes are given only for firm matches. Clone size appears in some rows only: once, few, many, or a class for an expanded clone.

j_gene: TRBJ2-2; abundance: few; v_gene: TRBV12-3/TRBV12-4; d_gene: NA; CDR3aa: CASSVSVLLNTGELFF; CDR3nt: TGTGCCAGCAGTGTGTCGGTACTCCTGAACACCGGGGAGCTGTTTTTT
j_gene: TRBJ2-7; abundance: many; v_gene: TRBV6-2/TRBV6-3; d_gene: TRBD1; CDR3aa: CASSPGLVDRGLEQYF; CDR3nt: TGTGCCAGCAGTCCCGGCCTGGTTGACAGGGGCTTGGAGCAGTACTTC
j_gene: TRBJ2-1; abundance: few; v_gene: TRBV2; d_gene: NA; CDR3aa: CASSENRRYEQFF; CDR3nt: TGTGCCAGCAGTGAAAACAGGAGGTATGAGCAGTTCTTC
j_gene: TRBJ1-3; abundance: NA; v_gene: TRBV12-3/TRBV12-4; d_gene: NA; CDR3aa: CATAEQLSSGNTIYF; CDR3nt: TGTGCCACCGCCGAACAGCTCTCTTCTGGAAACACCATATATTTT
j_gene: TRBJ2-3; abundance: NA; v_gene: TRBV12-3/TRBV12-4; d_gene: NA; CDR3aa: CASSLFTVGRGTDTQYF; CDR3nt: TGTGCCAGCAGTTTGTTCACAGTGGGGCGGGGCACAGATACGCAGTATTTT
j_gene: TRBJ1-3; abundance: few; v_gene: TRBV7-9; d_gene: NA; CDR3aa: CASSLVSLSGNTIYF; CDR3nt: TGTGCCAGCAGCTTAGTTAGTCTCTCTGGAAACACCATATATTTT
j_gene: TRBJ2-3; abundance: few; v_gene: TRBV6-5; d_gene: NA; CDR3aa: CASSYSILTDTQYF; CDR3nt: TGTGCCAGCAGTTACTCAATTCTCACAGATACGCAGTATTTT
j_gene: TRBJ2-3; abundance: NA; v_gene: TRBV3-1; d_gene: NA; CDR3aa: CASNSRGSTDTQYF; CDR3nt: TGTGCCAGCAACTCACGGGGCAGCACAGATACGCAGTATTTT
j_gene: TRBJ2-1; abundance: many; v_gene: TRBV12-3/TRBV12-4; d_gene: NA; CDR3aa: CASSLVTPNEQFF; CDR3nt: TGTGCCAGCAGTTTGGTCACACCCAATGAGCAGTTCTTC
j_gene: TRBJ2-3; abundance: NA; v_gene: TRBV7-3; d_gene: NA; CDR3aa: CASSSTGGQDTQYF; CDR3nt: TGTGCCAGCAGCTCCACGGGGGGCCAAGATACGCAGTATTTT
j_gene: TRBJ2-7; abundance: NA; v_gene: TRBV30; d_gene: NA; CDR3aa: CAWSQGVLYEQYF; CDR3nt: TGTGCCTGGAGTCAAGGGGTACTCTACGAGCAGTACTTC
j_gene: TRBJ2-1; abundance: once; v_gene: TRBV12-3/TRBV12-4; d_gene: NA; CDR3aa: CASSRGGDNEQFF; CDR3nt: TGTGCCAGCAGCCGCGGCGGGGACAATGAGCAGTTCTTC
j_gene: TRBJ2-5; abundance: few; v_gene: TRBV4-1; d_gene: TRBD1; CDR3aa: CASSQGTTGLGETQYF; CDR3nt: TGCGCCAGCAGCCAGGGCACGACAGGGCTGGGGGAGACCCAGTACTTC
j_gene: TRBJ2-7; abundance: few; v_gene: TRBV7-9; d_gene: NA; CDR3aa: CASSSRRTRQTSYEQYF; CDR3nt: TGTGCCAGCAGCTCGCGCCGAACTAGACAGACCTCCTACGAGCAGTACTTC
j_gene: TRBJ1-5; abundance: few; v_gene: TRBV12-3/TRBV12-4; d_gene: NA; CDR3aa: CASSLSSGGQPQHF; CDR3nt: TGTGCCAGCAGTTTATCATCGGGTGGTCAGCCCCAGCATTTT
j_gene: TRBJ2-1; abundance: many; v_gene: TRBV12-3/TRBV12-4; d_gene: NA; CDR3aa: CASSLLREQFF; CDR3nt: TGTGCCAGCAGTCTGCTTCGTGAGCAGTTCTTC
j_gene: TRBJ2-3; abundance: many; v_gene: TRBV29-1; d_gene: TRBD2; CDR3aa: CSVVPLTSGVTDTQYF; CDR3nt: TGCAGCGTTGTCCCCTTGACTAGCGGAGTCACAGATACGCAGTATTTT
j_gene: TRBJ2-2; abundance: NA; v_gene: TRBV4-3; d_gene: TRBD1; CDR3aa: CASSQLTGEYTGELFF; CDR3nt: TGCGCCAGCAGCCAACTAACAGGGGAATACACCGGGGAGCTGTTTTTT
j_gene: TRBJ1-1; abundance: NA; v_gene: TRBV5-1; d_gene: NA; CDR3aa: CASSSRTAGLGTEAFF; CDR3nt: TGCGCCAGCAGCTCCCGGACAGCAGGTCTAGGAACTGAAGCTTTCTTT
j_gene: TRBJ1-6; abundance: few; v_gene: TRBV27; d_gene: NA; CDR3aa: CASSLWGPSYNSPLHF; CDR3nt: TGTGCCAGCAGTTTATGGGGACCCTCCTATAATTCACCCCTCCACTTT
j_gene: TRBJ2-7; abundance: NA; v_gene: TRBV6-6; d_gene: TRBD2; CDR3aa: CASSHQGGYEQYF; CDR3nt: TGTGCCAGCAGTCACCAGGGAGGGTACGAGCAGTACTTC
j_gene: TRBJ2-1; abundance: NA; v_gene: TRBV10-3; d_gene: TRBD2; CDR3aa: CAIKPSGAANSEQFF; CDR3nt: TGTGCCATCAAACCTAGCGGGGCGGCGAATAGTGAGCAGTTCTTC
j_gene: TRBJ2-5; abundance: NA; v_gene: TRBV6-5; d_gene: NA; CDR3aa: CASRLWGGHETQYF; CDR3nt: TGTGCCAGCAGGCTATGGGGGGGCCACGAGACCCAGTACTTC
j_gene: TRBJ2-5; abundance: few; v_gene: TRBV29-1; d_gene: TRBD2; CDR3aa: CSVEDQPQRGAQETQYF; CDR3nt: TGCAGCGTTGAAGATCAACCTCAGCGGGGGGCCCAAGAGACCCAGTACTTC
j_gene: TRBJ2-2; abundance: few; v_gene: TRBV4-3; d_gene: TRBD1; CDR3aa: CASSHSGTAGVRGELFF; CDR3nt: TGCGCCAGCAGCCATTCCGGGACAGCTGGGGTCAGAGGGGAGCTGTTTTTT
j_gene: TRBJ2-7; abundance: few; v_gene: TRBV10-2; d_gene: TRBD2; CDR3aa: CASKPLGGYEQYF; CDR3nt: TGCGCCAGCAAACCCCTGGGGGGGTACGAGCAGTACTTC
j_gene: TRBJ2-5; abundance: many; v_gene: TRBV6-4; d_gene: TRBD2; CDR3aa: CASSLIAGAGETQYF; CDR3nt: TGTGCCAGCAGTCTTATAGCGGGGGCCGGGGAGACCCAGTACTTC
j_gene: TRBJ2-3; abundance: many; v_gene: TRBV4-2; d_gene: NA; CDR3aa: CASSQDQIQGRPTDTQYF; CDR3nt: TGTGCCAGCAGCCAAGATCAAATCCAGGGGCGACCCACAGATACGCAGTATTTT
j_gene: TRBJ2-3; abundance: NA; v_gene: TRBV7-8; d_gene: NA; CDR3aa: CASSFVRASAADTDTQYF; CDR3nt: TGTGCCAGCAGCTTCGTGAGGGCTAGCGCGGCTGACACAGATACGCAGTATTTT
j_gene: TRBJ2-3; abundance: NA; v_gene: TRBV19; d_gene: NA; CDR3aa: CASSIRGGPDTLYF; CDR3nt: TGTGCCAGTAGTATCAGGGGAGGGCCAGATACGCTGTATTTT
j_gene: TRBJ2-3; abundance: NA; v_gene: TRBV7-9; d_gene: TRBD1; CDR3aa: CASSERQGYADTQYF; CDR3nt: TGTGCCAGCAGCGAGAGACAGGGATATGCAGATACGCAGTATTTT
j_gene: TRBJ1-1; abundance: many; v_gene: TRBV5-1; d_gene: NA; CDR3aa: CASSLGRLNTEAFF; CDR3nt: TGCGCCAGCAGCTTGGGCAGGTTGAACACTGAAGCTTTCTTT
j_gene: TRBJ1-5; abundance: NA; v_gene: TRBV9; d_gene: NA; CDR3aa: CASSATGFSNQPQHF; CDR3nt: TGTGCCAGCAGCGCCACAGGATTTAGCAATCAGCCCCAGCATTTT
j_gene: TRBJ1-2; abundance: NA; v_gene: TRBV10-3; d_gene: NA; CDR3aa: CATLGPEFNYGYTF; CDR3nt: TGTGCCACACTCGGCCCCGAGTTTAACTATGGCTACACCTTC
j_gene: TRBJ1-1; abundance: few; v_gene: TRBV29-1; d_gene: NA; CDR3aa: CSVRKGGLEAFF; CDR3nt: TGCAGCGTTCGTAAGGGGGGACTTGAAGCTTTCTTT
j_gene: TRBJ2-6; abundance: NA; v_gene: TRBV12-3/TRBV12-4; d_gene: TRBD1; CDR3aa: CASSFQGAVLTF; CDR3nt: TGTGCCAGCAGTTTCCAGGGGGCCGTCCTGACTTTC
j_gene: TRBJ1-5; abundance: few; v_gene: TRBV25-1; d_gene: TRBD1; CDR3aa: CASSTGGQPQHF; CDR3nt: TGTGCCAGCAGTACAGGGGGACAGCCCCAGCATTTT
j_gene: TRBJ2-1; abundance: NA; v_gene: TRBV5-1; d_gene: TRBD2; CDR3aa: CASSLYRGGGAYNEQFF; CDR3nt: TGCGCCAGCAGCTTGTATCGGGGCGGGGGAGCCTACAATGAGCAGTTCTTC
j_gene: TRBJ1-2; abundance: NA; v_gene: TRBV4-2; d_gene: NA; CDR3aa: CASSHPWGEGNYGYTF; CDR3nt: TGTGCCAGCAGCCATCCCTGGGGGGAGGGTAACTATGGCTACACCTTC
j_gene: TRBJ2-2; abundance: NA; v_gene: TRBV7-2; d_gene: TRBD2; CDR3aa: CASSLAASGPTGELFF; CDR3nt: TGTGCCAGCAGCTTAGCGGCTAGCGGACCCACCGGGGAGCTGTTTTTT
j_gene: TRBJ2-2; abundance: once; v_gene: TRBV27; d_gene: NA; CDR3aa: CASSFLGTGELFF; CDR3nt: TGTGCCAGCAGTTTTTTGGGCACCGGGGAGCTGTTTTTT
j_gene: TRBJ2-4; abundance: NA; v_gene: TRBV20-1; d_gene: TRBD2; CDR3aa: CSAFLSRGSGIRGNIQYF; CDR3nt: TGCAGTGCTTTTCTGTCCCGTGGTAGCGGGATTCGGGGAAACATTCAGTACTTC
j_gene: TRBJ2-3; abundance: NA; v_gene: TRBV18; d_gene: TRBD1; CDR3aa: CASSPRDRGPDTQYF; CDR3nt: TGTGCCAGCTCACCACGGGACAGGGGCCCAGATACGCAGTATTTT
j_gene: TRBJ2-5; abundance: NA; v_gene: TRBV20-1; d_gene: NA; CDR3aa: CSATNGAQETQYF; CDR3nt: TGCAGTGCTACAAACGGGGCACAAGAGACCCAGTACTTC
j_gene: TRBJ2-3; abundance: NA; v_gene: TRBV29-1; d_gene: NA; CDR3aa: CSVGIGGEGDTQYF; CDR3nt: TGCAGCGTTGGAATCGGCGGGGAAGGGGATACGCAGTATTTT
j_gene: TRBJ2-7; abundance: NA; v_gene: TRBV12-3/TRBV12-4; d_gene: TRBD1; CDR3aa: CASSPPDRASAYEQYF; CDR3nt: TGTGCCAGCAGCCCGCCCGACAGGGCCTCCGCATACGAGCAGTACTTC
j_gene: TRBJ1-1; abundance: many; v_gene: TRBV7-3; d_gene: NA; CDR3aa: CASSLGVRGTEAFF; CDR3nt: TGTGCCAGCAGCTTGGGAGTCAGGGGCACTGAAGCTTTCTTT
j_gene: TRBJ2-1; abundance: NA; v_gene: TRBV4-3; d_gene: NA; CDR3aa: CASSQEVDVDGYNEWVQFF; CDR3nt: TGCGCCAGCAGCCAAGAAGTTGATGTAGACGGATACAATGAATGGGTGCAGTTCTTC
j_gene: TRBJ2-5; abundance: NA; v_gene: TRBV15; d_gene: NA; CDR3aa: CATSRDGGSQETQYF; CDR3nt: TGTGCCACCAGCAGAGATGGGGGATCCCAAGAGACCCAGTACTTC
j_gene: TRBJ2-3; abundance: few; v_gene: TRBV12-3/TRBV12-4; d_gene: TRBD1; CDR3aa: CASRPGTGATDTQYF; CDR3nt: TGTGCCAGCAGACCCGGGACAGGGGCTACAGATACGCAGTATTTT
j_gene: TRBJ1-5; abundance: few; v_gene: TRBV15; d_gene: NA; CDR3aa: CATSRGIRGSNQPQHF; CDR3nt: TGTGCCACCAGCAGGGGCATCAGGGGTAGCAATCAGCCCCAGCATTTT
j_gene: TRBJ2-5; abundance: NA; v_gene: TRBV7-2; d_gene: TRBD2; CDR3aa: CASSPSGGLYQETQYF; CDR3nt: TGTGCCAGCAGCCCAAGCGGGGGCCTGTACCAAGAGACCCAGTACTTC
j_gene: TRBJ1-4; abundance: NA; v_gene: TRBV12-3/TRBV12-4; d_gene: NA; CDR3aa: CASSLEAGPATNEKLFF; CDR3nt: TGTGCCAGCAGTTTAGAGGCGGGGCCAGCAACTAATGAAAAACTGTTTTTT
j_gene: TRBJ2-4; abundance: many; v_gene: TRBV12-3/TRBV12-4; d_gene: NA; CDR3aa: CASSLSGGAKNIQYF; CDR3nt: TGTGCCAGCAGTTTAAGTGGGGGAGCCAAAAACATTCAGTACTTC
j_gene: TRBJ2-3; abundance: few; v_gene: TRBV7-9; d_gene: NA; CDR3aa: CASSPSLASTDTQYF; CDR3nt: TGTGCCAGCAGCCCATCACTGGCTAGCACAGATACGCAGTATTTT
j_gene: TRBJ1-2; abundance: NA; v_gene: TRBV9; d_gene: NA; CDR3aa: CASTDDAEHYGYTF; CDR3nt: TGTGCCAGCACCGATGACGCGGAACACTATGGCTACACCTTC
j_gene: TRBJ2-7; abundance: few; v_gene: TRBV20-1; d_gene: TRBD2; CDR3aa: CSAGLAGGLVAYEQYF; CDR3nt: TGCAGTGCTGGGTTAGCGGGGGGGCTCGTAGCCTACGAGCAGTACTTC
j_gene: TRBJ2-5; abundance: NA; v_gene: TRBV4-1; d_gene: TRBD2; CDR3aa: CASSHLTSGQETQYF; CDR3nt: TGCGCCAGCAGCCATCTTACTAGCGGACAAGAGACCCAGTACTTC
j_gene: TRBJ2-1; abundance: NA; v_gene: TRBV12-3/TRBV12-4; d_gene: NA; CDR3aa: CASSPRGFSYNEQFF; CDR3nt: TGTGCCAGCAGCCCGAGGGGGTTCTCCTACAATGAGCAGTTCTTC
j_gene: TRBJ1-5; abundance: few; v_gene: TRBV20-1; d_gene: NA; CDR3aa: CSAKQAGHF; CDR3nt: TGCAGTGCTAAACAGGCGGGGCATTTT